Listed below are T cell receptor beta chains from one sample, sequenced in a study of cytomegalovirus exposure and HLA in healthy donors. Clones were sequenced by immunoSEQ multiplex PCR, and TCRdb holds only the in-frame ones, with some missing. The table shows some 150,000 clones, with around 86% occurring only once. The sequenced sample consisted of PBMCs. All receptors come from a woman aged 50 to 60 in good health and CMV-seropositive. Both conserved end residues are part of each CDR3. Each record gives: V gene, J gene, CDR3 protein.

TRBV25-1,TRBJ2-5,CASMESGVLETQYF
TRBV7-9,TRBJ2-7,CASSLAGVDYEQYF
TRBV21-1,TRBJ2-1,CASSKISSQGQFF
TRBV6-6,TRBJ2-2,CASSYPGLVRAGELFF
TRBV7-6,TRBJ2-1,CASSLGLTVNEQFF
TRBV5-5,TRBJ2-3,CATKLRGEGADTQYF
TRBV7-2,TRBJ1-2,CASSWAGDGYTF
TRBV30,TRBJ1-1,CAWSASDRDTEAFF
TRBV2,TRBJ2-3,CASTKRESFMTDTQYF
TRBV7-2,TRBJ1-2,CASSLAGGAFYGYTF
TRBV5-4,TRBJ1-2,CASSSESRVLYGYTF
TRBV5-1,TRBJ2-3,CASSLVLRALAGTQYF
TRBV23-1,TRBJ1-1,CASSRGNTEAFF
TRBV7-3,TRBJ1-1,CASSSQVNTEAFF
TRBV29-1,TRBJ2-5,CSVERTAQETQYF
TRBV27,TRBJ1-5,CASSLGRQGNQPQHF
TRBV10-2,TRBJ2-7,CASSLSGSSYEQYF
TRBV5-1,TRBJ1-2,CASSLWGQGYGYTF
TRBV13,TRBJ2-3,CASSPRAGDTDTQYF
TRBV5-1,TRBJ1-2,CASSLEGGRDYGYTF
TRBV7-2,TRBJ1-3,CASSSRAGNTIYF
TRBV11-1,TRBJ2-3,CASSNPRDTQYF
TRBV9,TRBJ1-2,CASSDPYGTANYGYTF
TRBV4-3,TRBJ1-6,CASSQDPDSSYNSPSHF
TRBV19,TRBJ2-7,CASSPGQPSFYEQYF
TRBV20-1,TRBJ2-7,CSDSGSGEQYF
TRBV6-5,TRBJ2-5,CASSYSTTGGQETQYF